These 29 T cell receptor beta chains share one sample of origin, sequenced in a study of OX40 agonist ivuxolimab in advanced cancers. The method was immunoSEQ multiplex PCR; TCRdb's version includes in-frame clones alone and lacks a portion of them. The sample carries about 54,000 clones, 70% to 80% recorded once. The sequencing used CD4+ or CD8+ T cells sorted from blood, collected in a trial of the OX40 agonist ivuxolimab. Source of these receptors: an adult with an advanced solid tumor such as melanoma, head and neck, liver or kidney cancer.

The chain links TRBV5-7 to TRBJ2-7; the D gene is possibly TRBD2 (5 bases). TRBV5-7 is flagged as an ORF with uncertain function. This CDR3 is built from 14 residues. Trimming removed 4 bases from V and 1 base from J, with 12 bases in between. Here the CDR3 reads CASSDRRRSYEQYF. The CDR3 nucleotides are TGTGCCAGCAGCGATCGGCGGAGGTCCTACGAGCAGTACTTC.

Concerning this clone: This sample also contains other DNA sequences that code for the same CDR3. V and J are TRBV6-5 and TRBJ2-1, with D tentatively TRBD1 (6 bases). Germline lookup yields CDR1 MNHEY and CDR2 SVGAGI. V lost 2 bases to trimming and J lost 5 bases, with 13 bases between them. The CDR3 contains 15 residues. This CDR3 is CASSYGSNRDNEQFF. CDR3 in DNA: TGTGCCAGCAGTTACGGCAGCAACAGGGACAATGAGCAGTTCTTC.

This clone was seen only a few times. The chain recombines TRBV27 with TRBJ2-1, with TRBD1 identical over 9 bases. CDR1 and CDR2 (germline): MNHEY, SMNVEV (reference sequence). V was pared by 6 bases and J by 3 bases, with 12 bases of the junction left unmatched. The CDR3 sequence is 17 residues long. The CDR3 nucleotides are TGTGCCAGCAGCCAAATTCCCCGGGACAGGGTCTACAATGAGCAGTTCTTC. Its protein is CASSQIPRDRVYNEQFF.

This clone was seen a single time. This chain links TRBV11-2 with TRBJ2-3; TRBD2 agrees at 8 bases. The CDR3 runs 16 residues. Per the germline V gene, CDR1 is SGHAT and CDR2 is FQNNGV. V gave up 5 bases and J gave up 0 bases; unmatched junction bases: 7. For the CDR3, the DNA is TGTGCCAGCAGCCCCCGGACTAGCCATAGCACAGATACGCAGTATTTT. This sequence encodes CASSPRTSHSTDTQYF. Full variable domain (remainder filled in from reference TRBV11-2 and TRBJ2-3): EAGVAQSPRYKIIEKRQSVAFWCNPISGHATLYWYQQILGQGPKLLIQFQNNGVVDDSQLPKDRFSAERLKGVDSTLKIQPAKLEDSAVYLCASSPRTSHSTDTQYFGPGTRLTVL.

The CDR3: CSSTGGVNTEAFF. DNA for the CDR3: TGCAGCTCTACAGGGGGAGTGAACACTGAAGCTTTCTTT. The chain carries TRBV29-1 and TRBJ1-1, with 8 bases aligning to TRBD1. This CDR3 contains 13 residues. CDR1 and CDR2 from the germline V gene are SQVTM and ANQGSEA. The trim removed 8 bases at V and 0 bases at J, leaving 5 bases unmatched.

V is TRBV9 and J is TRBJ1-2; D not resolved. Germline lookup yields CDR1 SGDLS and CDR2 YYNGEE. Trimming stripped 0 bases from V and 5 bases from J, with 11 bases between. There are 14 residues in the CDR3. The CDR3 here is CASSVATADYGYTF. In DNA form, the CDR3 reads TGTGCCAGCAGCGTAGCTACGGCGGATTATGGCTACACCTTC.

The table lists this clone with a count of one. CDR3 sequence (DNA): TGTGCCACGAGGGGGGCCTATAGCGGGAGAAGACACACCGGGGAGCTGTTTTTT. It yields the protein CATRGAYSGRRHTGELFF. The V call is TRBV28, the J call TRBJ2-2; 9 bases map to TRBD2. CDR1 and CDR2 from the germline V gene are MDHEN and SYDVKM. CDR3 length: 18 amino acids. The ends lost 10 bases at V and 3 bases at J; junction bases unmatched: 18.

The rearrangement links TRBV7-2 to TRBJ2-4; D could derive from TRBD1 or TRBD2 (6 bases each). Germline values: CDR1 SGHTA, CDR2 FQGNSA. The V and J ends lost 5 bases and 3 bases respectively, with 14 bases between them. The CDR3 is 15 amino acids. This chain's CDR3 is CASSIGGQGKNIQYF. The CDR3 DNA is TGTGCCAGCAGCATTGGGGGGCAGGGCAAAAACATTCAGTACTTC.

In this sample, this clone turned up once. This sequence joins TRBV7-2 and TRBJ2-1; D remains unclear. The CDR3 runs to 14 residues. V was cut by 5 bases and J by 0 bases, with 8 bases left in between. Germline-derived CDR1 and CDR2 are SGHTA and FQGNSA. The chain's CDR3 is CASSLQPSYNEQFF. CDR3 in DNA: TGTGCCAGCAGCCTCCAGCCCTCCTACAATGAGCAGTTCTTC.

The J gene is TRBJ2-3, the V gene TRBV7-2; 9 bases line up with TRBD2. Germline V gene data show CDR1 as SGHTA and CDR2 as FQGNSA. V shed 2 bases and J 3 bases; nucleotides not matched to a gene: 3. The CDR3 is 15 amino acids. In nucleotides, the CDR3 is TGTGCCAGCAGCTTAACTCTAGCGGGAACAGATACGCAGTATTTT. This encodes CASSLTLAGTDTQYF.

V gene TRBV11-2 combines with J gene TRBJ1-5; D is unclear. Trimming left V 0 bases short and J 7 bases short, with 7 bases between. The length of the CDR3 is 13 residues. Germline CDR1 reads SGHAT; CDR2 reads FQNNGV. The CDR3 DNA reads as TGTGCCAGCAGCTTAGAGGATAAACAGCCCCAGCATTTT. This gives the protein CASSLEDKQPQHF.

The CDR3 bases are TGTGCCAGCAGTCCCGGGGACACAGATACGCAGTATTTT. This translates into CASSPGDTDTQYF. V is TRBV27 and J is TRBJ2-3; D is possibly TRBD2 (5 bases). The CDR3 runs 13 residues. Looked up from germline, CDR1 is MNHEY and CDR2 is SMNVEV (reference sequence). Trimming shortened V by 5 bases and J by 2 bases, and 8 bases separated the two germline ends.

This sequence joins TRBV25-1 and TRBJ1-1; 12 bases are shared with TRBD1. Germline V lookup: CDR1 MGHDK, CDR2 SYGVNS. Trimming took 5 bases from V and 5 from J; bases not matched to a gene: 3. The CDR3 totals 14 residues. The CDR3 bases are TGTGCCAGCAGTTGGGGACAGGGGGCGACTGAAGCTTTCTTT. Its translation is CASSWGQGATEAFF. Based on the CDR3 plus reference TRBV25-1 and TRBJ1-1, the full variable domain is EADIYQTPRYLVIGTGKKITLECSQTMGHDKMYWYQQDPGMELHLIHYSYGVNSTEKGDLSSESTVSRIRTEHFPLTLESARPSHTSQYLCASSWGQGATEAFFGQGTRLTVV.

The V and J genes are TRBV4-1 and TRBJ2-3; possible D gene TRBD2, 6 bases. Looked up from germline, CDR1 is MGHRA and CDR2 is YSYEKL. This CDR3 region has 16 residues. Trimming removed 4 bases at V and 0 bases at J, with 14 bases between. CDR3 residues: CASSRGLRTSTDTQYF. In DNA, the CDR3 is TGCGCCAGCAGCCGGGGACTTAGGACTAGCACAGATACGCAGTATTTT.

The V and J genes are TRBV5-1 and TRBJ2-1, with no clear D. Germline assignment: CDR1 SGHRS and CDR2 YFSETQ. V lost 0 bases and J 3 bases, leaving 4 bases between the germline ends. This CDR3 has 13 residues. The CDR3 spells CASSLGGYNEQFF. The CDR3 nucleotides read TGCGCCAGCAGCTTGGGCGGCTACAATGAGCAGTTCTTC.

The chain employs TRBV15 and TRBJ1-1; 7 positions agree with TRBD1. Per germline, CDR1 LNHNV and CDR2 YYDKDF (reference sequence). The junction had 26 bases not matched to a gene; V was cut back by 6 bases and J by 7 bases. This CDR3 spans 19 amino acids. CDR3 coding DNA: TGTGCCACCAGGCGAACTAGGACCGACCGGGGGGACAGAAGGAATGAAGCTTTCTTT. The encoded protein is CATRRTRTDRGDRRNEAFF. The full variable domain, in which reference TRBV15 and TRBJ1-1 provide the parts outside the CDR3, is DAMVIQNPRYQVTQFGKPVTLSCSQTLNHNVMYWYQQKSSQAPKLLFHYYDKDFNNEADTPDNFQSRRPNTSFCFLDIRSPGLGDTAMYLCATRRTRTDRGDRRNEAFFGQGTRLTVV.

The CDR3 DNA follows: TGTGCCAGCAGCCCCGCCGGAGCAAAATCACCCCTCCACTTT. It specifies CASSPAGAKSPLHF. The chain employs TRBV6-5 and TRBJ1-6; D unclear. Germline CDR1 and CDR2: MNHEY and SVGAGI. V lost 6 bases and J lost 10, with 16 bases in between. The CDR3 is 14 residues long.

This chain connects TRBV5-1 to TRBJ2-1; 8 bases fit TRBD2. Germline CDR1 and CDR2: SGHRS and YFSETQ. The trim removed 7 bases at V and 7 bases at J, leaving 10 bases unmatched. The CDR3 has 14 amino acids. In nucleotides, the CDR3 is TGCGCCAGCGGGAGGAGCGGGGGAGGGAATGAGCAGTTCTTC. Its translation is CASGRSGGGNEQFF.

V gene TRBV6-6 combines with J gene TRBJ1-2; D possibly corresponds to TRBD1 (5 bases). V lost 10 bases to trimming and J lost 6 bases, with 21 bases between them. The length of the CDR3 is 14 residues. Germline CDR1 is MNHNY and CDR2 is SVGAGI (reference sequence). CDR3 nucleotides: TGTGCCACAATTCGTGGGGGGGGAGAAGATGGCTACACCTTC. Its protein product is CATIRGGGEDGYTF.

The J gene is TRBJ2-1, the V gene TRBV29-1, with D possibly TRBD1 on 5 matching bases. Germline lookup yields CDR1 SQVTM and CDR2 ANQGSEA. V dropped 7 bases and J dropped 2 bases, with 15 bases sitting between them. The CDR3 sequence is 14 residues long. This chain's CDR3 is CSARGLPAYNEQFF. The CDR3 DNA is TGCAGCGCAAGGGGCCTTCCCGCCTACAATGAGCAGTTCTTC.

J is TRBJ1-5 and V is TRBV5-1, with a possible D match to TRBD1 (6 bases). This CDR3 has 15 residues. Germline-derived CDR1 and CDR2 are SGHRS and YFSETQ. The V and J ends lost 0 bases and 4 bases respectively, with 11 bases between them. The CDR3 DNA reads as TGCGCCAGCAGCTTGGCAGGGGTAGGGAATCAGCCCCAGCATTTT. This gives the protein CASSLAGVGNQPQHF.

A single count supports this clone. This chain joins TRBV6-1 and TRBJ1-1, with D unresolved. The V and J ends lost 1 base and 0 bases respectively, with 9 bases between them. This CDR3 contains 15 residues. The germline V gene has CDR1 MNHNS and CDR2 SASEGT. CDR3 DNA: TGTGCCAGCAGTGAAGGGTGGGCTCTGAACACTGAAGCTTTCTTT. Translated: CASSEGWALNTEAFF.

This clone was seen only a few times. J is TRBJ2-7 and V is TRBV28; no definite D call. In germline, CDR1 is MDHEN, CDR2 SYDVKM. There are 11 residues in the CDR3. V was cut by 1 base and J by 3 bases, with 1 base left in between. The CDR3 coding sequence is TGTGCCAGCAGTTTATACTACGAGCAGTACTTC. It specifies CASSLYYEQYF.

This chain connects TRBV14 to TRBJ1-1; D unresolved. CDR3 length: 13 amino acids. Trimming shortened V by 4 bases and J by 0 bases, and 6 bases separated the two germline ends. CDR1 is SGHDN, CDR2 FVKESK, per germline. The CDR3 protein is CASSLSLNTEAFF. The CDR3 coding sequence is TGTGCCAGCAGCCTTTCCTTGAACACTGAAGCTTTCTTT.

This clone was observed a handful of times. The V call is TRBV27, the J call TRBJ1-5, with D possibly TRBD1 on 6 matching bases. The CDR3 is 17 amino acids. Germline V gene lookup returns CDR1 MNHEY and CDR2 SMNVEV (reference sequence). V was cut by 4 bases and J by 2 bases, with 18 bases left in between. The CDR3 DNA reads TGTGCCAGCAGTTATAGGGCATTTGCAGGGGGCAATCAGCCCCAGCATTTT. This gives the protein CASSYRAFAGGNQPQHF.

The chain couples TRBV19 to TRBJ1-5, with 7 bases fitting TRBD1. Trimming took 7 bases from V and 7 from J; bases not matched to a gene: 13. The germline CDR1 and CDR2 sequences are LNHDA and SQIVND (reference sequence). The CDR3 has 15 amino acids. CDR3 in amino acids: CASTPEAGGYQPQHF. DNA of the CDR3: TGTGCCAGTACCCCTGAGGCAGGGGGTTACCAGCCCCAGCATTTT.

The V gene is TRBV27, the J gene TRBJ1-5, with TRBD1 identical over 9 bases. Germline lookup yields CDR1 MNHEY and CDR2 SMNVEV (reference sequence). The length of the CDR3 is 18 residues. J was trimmed by 5 bases and V by 6 bases; bases with no gene match: 17. The CDR3 coding sequence is TGTGCCAGCAGAAGAGTGCTGGCCGGGACAGGGAACGATCAGCCCCAGCATTTT. It encodes CASRRVLAGTGNDQPQHF.

V gene TRBV19 combines with J gene TRBJ2-1; 9 nucleotides align to TRBD1. The CDR3 has 18 residues. After removal of 5 bases from V and 9 bases from J, the junction contained 20 bases not matched to a gene. Germline CDR1 reads LNHDA; CDR2 reads SQIVND (reference sequence). The CDR3 DNA reads TGTGCCAGTAGTCCCGGGACAGGGCTCTTTTGGGCGTGGGGTGAGCAGTTCTTC. Translation: CASSPGTGLFWAWGEQFF.

The chain joins TRBV4-3 to TRBJ2-1; no clear D. The CDR3 runs to 12 residues. Germline-derived CDR1 and CDR2 are LGHNA and YSLEER. V was trimmed by 1 base and J by 11 bases, leaving 9 bases between them. CDR3 loop: CASSQGRTKQFF. The CDR3 DNA is TGCGCCAGCAGCCAAGGCAGGACGAAGCAGTTCTTC.